This T cell receptor beta chain was recovered during a study of blood T cell repertoires in COVID-19. Whole-study context: There were acute and convalescent COVID-19 samples, and they came from the United States, Italy and Spain. In each case, the material was cDNA or gDNA derived from T cells, B-cell-depleted T cells, or PBMCs.

Generated by immunoSEQ multiplex PCR, the TCRdb table keeps only in-frame clones and is missing some. The sample includes around 360,000 clones, around 87% of them seen just once. This CDR3 has 15 amino acids. Trimming pared 8 bases from V and 3 bases from J, leaving 20 bases between. The germline CDR1 and CDR2 sequences are MNHEY and SMNVEV (reference sequence). Sequenced material: peripheral blood. The V and J genes are TRBV27 and TRBJ2-7; maybe TRBD1 (7 bases). The sequence was obtained from a woman in her twenties or thirties with COVID-19, enrolled during active disease. Here the CDR3 DNA reads TGTGCCAGCCACCCAACGGGGGCAGGGGGCTACGAGCAGTACTTC. This gives the protein CASHPTGAGGYEQYF.